The rows below give T cell receptor beta chains drawn from one sample of a study of PD-1 blockade in mismatch repair-deficient tumors. TCRdb's table, derived via immunoSEQ multiplex PCR, lists solely in-frame clones and lacks some. The data show around 110,000 clones, with roughly 80% seen just once and approximately 5% held by the top ten. This specimen was peripheral blood, taken more than 58 weeks after starting pembrolizumab. These receptors all stem from an adult with mismatch repair-deficient cancer. Both conserved end residues are part of each CDR3. The order of the fields is D gene, clone size, V gene, J gene, CDR3 protein, CDR3 DNA. The D gene is left open where the match is weak. Clone size is stated in some rows and not others, as once, few, many or a class when expanded.

-	-	TRBV29-1	TRBJ1-1	CSVVGQGNTEAFF	TGCAGCGTTGTGGGGCAGGGCAACACTGAAGCTTTCTTT
TRBD2	-	TRBV11-3	TRBJ2-5	CASSLGGGPVETQYF	TGTGCCAGCAGCTTAGGGGGAGGGCCGGTAGAGACCCAGTACTTC
TRBD2	-	TRBV19	TRBJ2-1	CASSIVTLAGGVYRDNEQFF	TGTGCCAGTAGTATAGTAACGCTAGCGGGTGGGGTTTACAGGGACAATGAGCAGTTCTTC
-	-	TRBV27	TRBJ2-7	CASSLFGGGPYEQYF	TGTGCCAGCAGTTTATTTGGGGGAGGCCCTTACGAGCAGTACTTC
TRBD1	-	TRBV6-5	TRBJ2-1	CASSYSAPDRGGEQFF	TGTGCCAGCAGTTACTCGGCCCCGGACAGGGGAGGTGAGCAGTTCTTC
-	-	TRBV5-4	TRBJ2-1	CASRAEGPGEDEQFF	TGTGCCAGCAGGGCTGAAGGGCCAGGGGAGGATGAGCAGTTCTTC
TRBD1	-	TRBV15	TRBJ1-4	CATSRGQGNEKLFF	TGTGCCACCAGCAGAGGACAGGGAAATGAAAAACTGTTTTTT
-	-	TRBV6-5	TRBJ1-5	CASSLPDQPQHF	TGTGCCAGCAGTCTCCCGGATCAGCCCCAGCATTTT
TRBD1	-	TRBV7-9	TRBJ1-2	CASSLAGTGGFYGYTF	TGTGCCAGCAGCTTAGCGGGGACAGGGGGCTTCTATGGCTACACCTTC
-	-	TRBV29-1	TRBJ2-1	CSVDSAVLAGDEQFF	TGCAGCGTTGATAGTGCGGTTCTGGCCGGGGATGAGCAGTTCTTC
-	-	TRBV11-1	TRBJ2-7	CATLGPLGVQYF	TGTGCTACTCTGGGACCCCTCGGGGTGCAGTACTTC
-	-	TRBV28	TRBJ1-1	CASSLGWGSNTEAFF	TGTGCCAGCAGTTTGGGGTGGGGGAGTAACACTGAAGCTTTCTTT
TRBD2	-	TRBV10-3	TRBJ2-3	CAISGGGREDTQYF	TGTGCCATCAGTGGGGGCGGGAGGGAGGATACGCAGTATTTT
-	few	TRBV5-1	TRBJ1-1	CASSLGGQNTEAFF	TGCGCCAGCAGCTTGGGGGGACAGAACACTGAAGCTTTCTTT
-	-	TRBV9	TRBJ1-3	CASSPTGNTIYF	TGTGCCAGCAGCCCGACCGGAAACACCATATATTTT
-	-	TRBV5-4	TRBJ1-1	CASSLDNGWEAFF	TGTGCCAGCAGCTTGGATAATGGCTGGGAAGCTTTCTTT
TRBD2	-	TRBV11-2	TRBJ2-3	CASSFRLAGTSSTDTQYF	TGTGCCAGCAGCTTTCGTCTAGCGGGGACCTCTAGCACAGATACGCAGTATTTT
TRBD2	-	TRBV7-9	TRBJ2-1	CASSFLLAGVNEQFF	TGTGCCAGCAGCTTTCTGCTAGCGGGAGTGAATGAGCAGTTCTTC
-	once	TRBV4-1	TRBJ2-1	CASSQGRQSVYNEQFF	TGCGCCAGCAGCCAAGGTCGGCAGTCAGTCTACAATGAGCAGTTCTTC
TRBD2	-	TRBV7-9	TRBJ2-7	CASSGGLAPYEQYF	TGTGCCAGCAGCGGCGGACTAGCGCCCTACGAGCAGTACTTC
TRBD1	few	TRBV29-1	TRBJ2-7	CSVEATGGEQYF	TGCAGCGTGGAGGCGACAGGGGGCGAGCAGTACTTC
-	-	TRBV14	TRBJ2-1	CASSPRGGSYNEQFF	TGTGCCAGCAGCCCGAGGGGGGGCTCCTACAATGAGCAGTTCTTC
-	-	TRBV6-1	TRBJ2-5	CASTRGETQYF	TGTGCCAGCACCCGGGGGGAGACCCAGTACTTC
-	few	TRBV10-3	TRBJ1-2	CAISESTGSYGYTF	TGTGCCATCAGTGAGTCGACAGGCAGCTATGGCTACACCTTC
-	once	TRBV18	TRBJ1-1	CASSGTAAMNTEAFF	TGTGCCAGCTCAGGGACGGCCGCAATGAACACTGAAGCTTTCTTT
-	-	TRBV6-5	TRBJ2-7	CASSYSQYSYEQYF	TGTGCCAGCAGTTACTCGCAGTACTCCTACGAGCAGTACTTC
TRBD2	-	TRBV7-3	TRBJ2-1	CASSLLAGGRNEQFF	TGTGCCAGCAGCTTATTAGCGGGAGGGAGGAATGAGCAGTTCTTC
TRBD1	-	TRBV18	TRBJ1-1	CASSPPDRGRIVAEAFF	TGTGCCAGCTCACCACCGGACAGGGGGCGAATTGTAGCTGAAGCTTTCTTT
TRBD1	-	TRBV19	TRBJ1-5	CASSTNSQGANQPQHF	TGTGCCAGTAGTACAAATTCTCAGGGGGCTAATCAGCCCCAGCATTTT
TRBD2	many	TRBV27	TRBJ2-7	CASSTSGKVYEQYF	TGTGCCAGCAGTACTAGCGGGAAGGTCTACGAGCAGTACTTC
TRBD2	-	TRBV7-6	TRBJ2-1	CASSLRPSGNSYNEQFF	TGTGCCAGCAGCTTAAGACCCAGCGGGAACTCCTACAATGAGCAGTTCTTC
-	-	TRBV18	TRBJ2-1	CASSPTATFNEQFF	TGTGCCAGCTCACCTACCGCGACCTTCAATGAGCAGTTCTTC
TRBD1	medium-sized	TRBV7-8	TRBJ2-7	CATAQGASYEQYF	TGTGCCACCGCACAGGGGGCGTCCTACGAGCAGTACTTC
TRBD1	-	TRBV11-2	TRBJ2-1	CASGYSQGRNEQFF	TGTGCCAGCGGATATTCACAGGGGCGCAATGAGCAGTTCTTC
-	-	TRBV28	TRBJ2-1	CASSPIMGGSYNEQFF	TGTGCCAGCAGTCCAATAATGGGGGGCTCCTACAATGAGCAGTTCTTC
TRBD1	-	TRBV9	TRBJ2-5	CASSRQGATRETQYF	TGTGCCAGCAGCCGACAGGGCGCAACGCGGGAGACCCAGTACTTC
-	few	TRBV18	TRBJ2-7	CASSPSQALSYEQYF	TGTGCCAGCTCACCATCGCAGGCCCTCTCCTACGAGCAGTACTTC
-	-	TRBV19	TRBJ1-4	CASLDGSIGEKLFF	TGTGCCAGTTTGGACGGATCAATTGGTGAAAAACTGTTTTTT
TRBD2	-	TRBV19	TRBJ2-2	CASSPSGSDTGELFF	TGTGCCAGTAGTCCGAGCGGGAGTGACACCGGGGAGCTGTTTTTT
-	-	TRBV6-6	TRBJ2-3	CASSPGDVATQYF	TGTGCCAGCAGCCCCGGGGATGTCGCTACGCAGTATTTT
-	-	TRBV6-4	TRBJ1-1	CASSVEFWSEAFF	TGTGCCAGCAGTGTGGAGTTCTGGTCTGAAGCTTTCTTT
-	-	TRBV5-4	TRBJ2-3	CASSLGQDEGTDTQYF	TGTGCCAGCAGCTTGGGCCAGGACGAAGGCACAGATACGCAGTATTTT
-	-	TRBV11-2	TRBJ2-1	CASSGGGPFNEQFF	TGTGCCAGCTCCGGAGGAGGGCCTTTCAATGAGCAGTTCTTC
TRBD1	-	TRBV5-1	TRBJ1-2	CASSLGTGHNYGYTF	TGCGCCAGCAGCTTGGGGACAGGCCATAACTATGGCTACACCTTC
TRBD2	-	TRBV10-2	TRBJ2-7	CASRGLAGVNEQYF	TGCGCCAGCAGGGGGCTAGCGGGAGTTAACGAGCAGTACTTC
TRBD1	few	TRBV10-1	TRBJ1-2	CASSGLVGQDGYTF	TGCGCCAGCAGTGGCCTGGTAGGACAGGATGGCTACACCTTC